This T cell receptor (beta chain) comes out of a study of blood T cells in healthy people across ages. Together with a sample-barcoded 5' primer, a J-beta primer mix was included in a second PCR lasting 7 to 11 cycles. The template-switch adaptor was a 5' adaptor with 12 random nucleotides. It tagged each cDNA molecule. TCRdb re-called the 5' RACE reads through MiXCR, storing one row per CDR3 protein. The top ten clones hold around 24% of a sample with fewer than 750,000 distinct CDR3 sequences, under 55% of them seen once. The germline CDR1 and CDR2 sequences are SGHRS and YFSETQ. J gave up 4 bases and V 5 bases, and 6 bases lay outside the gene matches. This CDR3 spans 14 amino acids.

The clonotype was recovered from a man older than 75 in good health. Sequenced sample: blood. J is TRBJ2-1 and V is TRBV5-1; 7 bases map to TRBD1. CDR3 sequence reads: CASRPGQTYNEQFF. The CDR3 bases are TGCGCCAGCAGGCCGGGACAGACTTACAATGAGCAGTTCTTC.